Listed below are T cell receptor beta chains from one sample, sequenced in a study of T cell responses to AZD1222 COVID-19 vaccine. Measured with immunoSEQ multiplex PCR; TCRdb has only the in-frame clones, and not every one. This sample yields 250,000 to 300,000 clones, of which about 94% are seen a single time; roughly 0.5% belongs to the top ten. Sequencing was performed on peripheral blood, taken 28 days after the second AZD1222 dose. The receptors shown here come from an adult who received the AZD1222 COVID-19 vaccine. Each CDR3 is given with its conserved first and last residue. The order of the fields is J gene, V gene, clone size, CDR3 length, D gene, CDR3 protein, CDR3 DNA. A D gene is named only where the DNA matches it firmly. The listing skips clone size in some rows; elsewhere it reads once, few, many or a size class.

>TRBJ2-2|TRBV3-1/TRBV3-2|-|14|-
CASSQGVATGELFF
TGTGCCAGCAGCCAAGGGGTGGCGACCGGGGAGCTGTTTTTT
>TRBJ2-7|TRBV10-3|-|16|TRBD2
CAIRASGKIPSYEQYF
TGTGCCATCAGGGCTAGCGGGAAGATCCCATCCTACGAGCAGTACTTC
>TRBJ1-6|TRBV2|-|14|-
CASSVWTPNSPLHF
TGTGCCAGCAGTGTCTGGACCCCTAATTCACCCCTCCACTTT
>TRBJ1-1|TRBV10-3|-|12|TRBD1
CATGTGGTEAFF
TGTGCCACGGGGACAGGGGGGACTGAAGCTTTCTTT
>TRBJ2-6|TRBV28|-|16|TRBD2
CASRSGGSSGANVLTF
TGTGCCAGCAGGAGCGGGGGGAGCTCTGGGGCCAACGTCCTGACTTTC
>TRBJ2-3|TRBV7-3|-|14|-
CASPKRGCTDTQYF
TGTGCCAGCCCTAAACGGGGTTGCACAGATACGCAGTATTTT
>TRBJ1-2|TRBV6-2/TRBV6-3|-|14|-
CASSLKGEVGGYTF
TGTGCCAGCAGTTTAAAGGGTGAGGTTGGCGGCTACACCTTC
>TRBJ2-2|TRBV28|-|14|-
CASRVRANTGELFF
TGTGCCAGTAGAGTCCGGGCTAACACCGGGGAGCTGTTTTTT
>TRBJ1-2|TRBV19|once|13|-
CASSIGRALGYTF
TGTGCCAGTAGTATTGGCAGGGCCCTTGGCTACACCTTC
>TRBJ2-2|TRBV5-1|-|17|TRBD2
CASSPGPSGGDTGELFF
TGCGCCAGCAGCCCAGGACCTAGCGGGGGAGACACCGGGGAGCTGTTTTTT
>TRBJ1-4|TRBV5-1|-|16|TRBD1
CASSPGQGVGGEKLFF
TGCGCCAGCAGCCCGGGACAGGGTGTGGGAGGAGAAAAACTGTTTTTT
>TRBJ2-1|TRBV27|-|15|TRBD2
CASSSGLAGYNEQFF
TGTGCCAGCAGCTCCGGACTAGCAGGCTACAATGAGCAGTTCTTC
>TRBJ2-1|TRBV6-5|-|14|-
CASTQGGLHNEQFF
TGTGCCAGCACTCAAGGGGGGTTACACAATGAGCAGTTCTTC
>TRBJ2-7|TRBV5-1|-|15|-
CASSQGLPSSYEQYF
TGCGCCAGCAGCCAGGGACTCCCAAGCTCCTACGAGCAGTACTTC
>TRBJ2-1|TRBV5-1|-|12|TRBD2
CASSSRGDEQFF
TGCGCCAGCAGCTCCCGGGGGGATGAGCAGTTCTTC
>TRBJ2-1|TRBV5-5|once|16|-
CASSLVVGSSYNEQFF
TGTGCCAGCAGCTTGGTTGTGGGGAGCTCCTACAATGAGCAGTTCTTC
>TRBJ2-1|TRBV28|-|12|-
CASSFPPNEQFF
TGTGCCAGCAGTTTCCCGCCTAATGAGCAGTTCTTC
>TRBJ1-4|TRBV6-5|-|14|-
CAIYEGTTNEKLFF
TGTGCCATCTACGAGGGGACAACTAATGAAAAACTGTTTTTT
>TRBJ1-3|TRBV30|-|13|-
CAWLGRAGNTIYF
TGTGCCTGGTTGGGGCGGGCTGGAAACACCATATATTTT
>TRBJ2-5|TRBV3-1/TRBV3-2|-|15|TRBD1
CASSQGTGGSETQYF
TGTGCCAGCAGCCAAGGGACAGGGGGCAGCGAGACCCAGTACTTC
>TRBJ1-2|TRBV7-9|once|15|-
CASSPPNLANYGYTF
TGTGCCAGCAGCCCCCCCAATCTAGCTAACTATGGCTACACCTTC
>TRBJ2-7|TRBV10-2|-|13|-
CASSVGYSYEQYF
TGCGCCAGCAGTGTAGGGTACTCCTACGAGCAGTACTTC
>TRBJ1-5|TRBV12-3/TRBV12-4|-|13|-
CASSLSGNQPQHF
TGTGCCAGCAGTTTATCTGGGAATCAGCCCCAGCATTTT
>TRBJ2-3|TRBV27|-|17|-
CASSPGLRGGGTDTQYF
TGTGCCAGCAGCCCCGGACTTCGAGGGGGGGGCACAGATACGCAGTATTTT
>TRBJ2-7|TRBV29-1|-|14|TRBD1
CSVNPDGQGLGQYF
TGCAGCGTCAACCCTGACGGACAGGGTTTGGGGCAGTACTTC
>TRBJ1-6|TRBV7-3|-|14|-
CASSLLGEYSPLHF
TGTGCCAGCAGCTTATTGGGGGAGTATTCACCCCTCCACTTT
>TRBJ2-7|TRBV27|-|17|TRBD1
CASSSLPRDRAPYEQYF
TGTGCCAGCAGTTCCCTACCTAGGGACAGGGCCCCCTACGAGCAGTACTTC
>TRBJ1-1|TRBV20-1|-|17|TRBD1
CSASLIQGARMNTEAFF
TGCAGTGCTAGTCTTATTCAGGGGGCGCGGATGAACACTGAAGCTTTCTTT
>TRBJ2-7|TRBV6-5|-|15|TRBD2
CASSYSGGNLLEQYF
TGTGCCAGCAGTTACTCGGGAGGGAACCTCCTCGAGCAGTACTTC
>TRBJ2-3|TRBV4-2|-|14|-
CASSQDRGTHTQYF
TGTGCCAGCAGCCAAGATCGGGGGACTCATACGCAGTATTTT
>TRBJ1-2|TRBV24-1|-|14|-
CATSDFLGTRGYTF
TGTGCCACCAGTGATTTCTTAGGAACTCGGGGCTACACCTTC
>TRBJ2-3|TRBV28|-|13|-
CASMVLPTDTQYF
TGTGCCAGCATGGTACTGCCCACAGATACGCAGTATTTT